Given below is one T cell receptor (beta chain) in context. TRAV- and TRBV-specific primers, spanning alpha and beta chains, primed first-strand cDNA. The PCR that amplified TCRs ran for roughly 20 cycles, relying on a constant-region primer and a V-primer adapter. TCRdb re-derived calls from the reads in MiXCR, one entry per CDR3 protein. The table shows about 15,000 distinct CDR3 sequences, with roughly half occurring only once. The record originates from a study of low-dose radiotherapy and immunotherapy resistance in tumors. The source of this sequence is a human donor with advanced metastatic prostate, ovarian, gallbladder or colorectal cancer (not recorded which). This table probably holds off-target reads from a library built for another chain.

CDR3 sequence reads: CSARDLAESSYEQYF. CDR3 DNA sequence: TGCAGTGCTAGAGATCTGGCGGAGAGCTCCTACGAGCAGTACTTC. V gene TRBV20-1 combines with J gene TRBJ2-7; no clear D gene. V was cut by 0 bases and J by 0 bases, with 12 bases left in between. Germline V gives CDR1 DFQATT, CDR2 SNEGSKA (reference sequence). The CDR3 runs 15 residues.